This is a list of T cell receptor beta chains from one sample in a study of T-cell reconstitution after alpha-beta-depleted transplantation in children. TCRdb ran MiXCR on the PCR reads and lists one entry per CDR3 protein. The table records around 600,000 distinct CDR3 sequences, roughly 23% of them present only once. This material consisted of PBMCs, mostly from graft donor cells, taken 360 days after TCRalphabeta/CD19-depleted stem cell transplant. Receptors were obtained from a boy under two years old who had a stem cell transplant for acute myeloid leukemia, so the T cells may come from the graft donor. CDR3s include the opening cysteine and the closing phenylalanine or tryptophan. The order of the fields is clone size, CDR3 length, J gene, D gene, V gene, CDR3 DNA, CDR3 protein. D genes are given only for firm matches. The size of a clone is reported for some rows only, either as once, few or many, or as a class for expanded clones.

clone_size: many
cdr3_length: 11
j_call: TRBJ1-1
d_call: NA
v_call: TRBV20-1
cdr3_nt: TGCAGTGCAATCACTCTTGGGGAAGCTTTCTTT
cdr3_aa: CSAITLGEAFF

clone_size: NA
cdr3_length: 15
j_call: TRBJ2-1
d_call: TRBD2
v_call: TRBV7-9
cdr3_nt: TGTGCCAGCAGGTCTAGCGGGGGGACGAACAATGAGCAGTTCTTC
cdr3_aa: CASRSSGGTNNEQFF

clone_size: many
cdr3_length: 11
j_call: TRBJ2-5
d_call: NA
v_call: TRBV20-1
cdr3_nt: TGCAGTGCTATGGAGGAAGAGACCCAGTACTTC
cdr3_aa: CSAMEEETQYF

clone_size: NA
cdr3_length: 15
j_call: TRBJ1-2
d_call: TRBD1
v_call: TRBV6-1
cdr3_nt: TGTGCCAGCAGGCGATCCGACAGGGAAACCTATGGCTACACCTTC
cdr3_aa: CASRRSDRETYGYTF

clone_size: NA
cdr3_length: 14
j_call: TRBJ2-1
d_call: NA
v_call: TRBV12-3/TRBV12-4
cdr3_nt: TGTGCCAGCAGTCCCCTTAAGAGGGCAAATGAGCAGTTCTTC
cdr3_aa: CASSPLKRANEQFF

clone_size: many
cdr3_length: 12
j_call: TRBJ2-2
d_call: NA
v_call: TRBV12-3/TRBV12-4
cdr3_nt: TGTGCCAGCAGTGGCCCCCCCGGGGAGCTGTTTTTT
cdr3_aa: CASSGPPGELFF

clone_size: NA
cdr3_length: 13
j_call: TRBJ2-1
d_call: NA
v_call: TRBV7-2
cdr3_nt: TGTGCCAGCAGCTTAGCAGCGGGCAATGAGCAGTTCTTC
cdr3_aa: CASSLAAGNEQFF

clone_size: few
cdr3_length: 14
j_call: TRBJ2-5
d_call: NA
v_call: TRBV20-1
cdr3_nt: TGCAGTGCTAACCCTCCTGGGCCGCAAGAGACCCAGTACTTC
cdr3_aa: CSANPPGPQETQYF

clone_size: few
cdr3_length: 16
j_call: TRBJ1-5
d_call: TRBD1
v_call: TRBV20-1
cdr3_nt: TGCAGTGCTAGAGATCCTCGGACAGGGTGGGCTCAGCCCCAGCATTTT
cdr3_aa: CSARDPRTGWAQPQHF

clone_size: few
cdr3_length: 16
j_call: TRBJ1-1
d_call: NA
v_call: TRBV6-1
cdr3_nt: TGTGCCAGCAGAGTCCTTACCGGACGGGATAACACTGAAGCTTTCTTT
cdr3_aa: CASRVLTGRDNTEAFF

clone_size: few
cdr3_length: 15
j_call: TRBJ2-3
d_call: NA
v_call: TRBV6-2/TRBV6-3
cdr3_nt: TGTGCCAGCAGCCTATGGGGGACGATGGGGGATACGCAGTATTTT
cdr3_aa: CASSLWGTMGDTQYF

clone_size: NA
cdr3_length: 12
j_call: TRBJ1-2
d_call: NA
v_call: TRBV2
cdr3_nt: TGTGCCAGCTCAGCGGAGCGGGTCGGCTACACCTTC
cdr3_aa: CASSAERVGYTF

clone_size: NA
cdr3_length: 17
j_call: TRBJ2-7
d_call: TRBD1
v_call: TRBV5-6
cdr3_nt: TGTGCCAGCAGTATTCCTCGCCCGACAGGGATCTCCTACGAGCAGTACTTC
cdr3_aa: CASSIPRPTGISYEQYF

clone_size: few
cdr3_length: 15
j_call: TRBJ1-4
d_call: NA
v_call: TRBV14
cdr3_nt: TGTGCCAGTCGACCGTGGGGGGCAGCTAATGAAAAACTGTTTTTT
cdr3_aa: CASRPWGAANEKLFF

clone_size: NA
cdr3_length: 18
j_call: TRBJ2-1
d_call: TRBD2
v_call: TRBV5-6
cdr3_nt: TGTGCCAGCAGCTTGTTTGGCGGGACTAGCGGGGGGAACGGTGAGCAGTTCTTC
cdr3_aa: CASSLFGGTSGGNGEQFF

clone_size: many
cdr3_length: 14
j_call: TRBJ1-1
d_call: NA
v_call: TRBV28
cdr3_nt: TGTGCCAGCAGTTTTCGGCAGGGGTACACTGAAGCTTTCTTT
cdr3_aa: CASSFRQGYTEAFF

clone_size: many
cdr3_length: 15
j_call: TRBJ1-1
d_call: NA
v_call: TRBV3-1
cdr3_nt: TGTGCCAGCAGCCAAGTCTCTAACGCTGGCGCTGAAGCTTTCTTT
cdr3_aa: CASSQVSNAGAEAFF

clone_size: many
cdr3_length: 16
j_call: TRBJ2-5
d_call: TRBD2
v_call: TRBV12-3/TRBV12-4
cdr3_nt: TGTGCCAGCAGTTTAAGCGCTAGCGGGGGGGGAGAGACCCAGTACTTC
cdr3_aa: CASSLSASGGGETQYF

clone_size: many
cdr3_length: 12
j_call: TRBJ2-1
d_call: NA
v_call: TRBV12-3/TRBV12-4
cdr3_nt: TGTGCCAGCAGTCTCGGGCCGGGTGAGCAGTTCTTC
cdr3_aa: CASSLGPGEQFF

clone_size: NA
cdr3_length: 15
j_call: TRBJ2-2
d_call: TRBD2
v_call: TRBV12-3/TRBV12-4
cdr3_nt: TGTGCCAGCAGTTTCGGCGGGGGGGCGGCCGGGGAGCTGTTTTTT
cdr3_aa: CASSFGGGAAGELFF

clone_size: NA
cdr3_length: 13
j_call: TRBJ1-6
d_call: NA
v_call: TRBV20-1
cdr3_nt: TGCAGTGCTAGAGGGAGGTTAAATTCACCCCTCCACTTT
cdr3_aa: CSARGRLNSPLHF

clone_size: few
cdr3_length: 12
j_call: TRBJ1-2
d_call: NA
v_call: TRBV12-3/TRBV12-4
cdr3_nt: TGTGCCAGCACCCGGGGTTACTATGGCTACACCTTC
cdr3_aa: CASTRGYYGYTF

clone_size: many
cdr3_length: 14
j_call: TRBJ2-2
d_call: NA
v_call: TRBV20-1
cdr3_nt: TGCAGTGCTAGAGTGGGTCTGGGGGCCGGGGAGCTGTTTTTT
cdr3_aa: CSARVGLGAGELFF

clone_size: NA
cdr3_length: 17
j_call: TRBJ1-1
d_call: NA
v_call: TRBV5-5
cdr3_nt: TGTGCCAGCAGCTTGCTGGGGGCTGCAGGCATGAACACTGAAGCTTTCTTT
cdr3_aa: CASSLLGAAGMNTEAFF

clone_size: many
cdr3_length: 14
j_call: TRBJ2-1
d_call: NA
v_call: TRBV7-3
cdr3_nt: TGTGCCAGCAGCCCCTCCGGGACTCCCAATGAGCAGTTCTTC
cdr3_aa: CASSPSGTPNEQFF

clone_size: few
cdr3_length: 15
j_call: TRBJ2-7
d_call: NA
v_call: TRBV10-3
cdr3_nt: TGTGCCATCAGTCTCAGCCAGGAGAGCTCCTACGAGCAGTACTTC
cdr3_aa: CAISLSQESSYEQYF

clone_size: NA
cdr3_length: 12
j_call: TRBJ2-1
d_call: NA
v_call: TRBV20-1
cdr3_nt: TGCAGTGCTGCCCTCCAGGGTTTTGAGCAGTTCTTC
cdr3_aa: CSAALQGFEQFF

clone_size: once
cdr3_length: 19
j_call: TRBJ1-1
d_call: TRBD1
v_call: TRBV11-2
cdr3_nt: TGTGCCAGCAGCTCGCATCGATTCGGGACAGGGGGATTGAACACTGAAGCTTTCTTT
cdr3_aa: CASSSHRFGTGGLNTEAFF

clone_size: NA
cdr3_length: 14
j_call: TRBJ1-1
d_call: NA
v_call: TRBV4-1
cdr3_nt: TGCGCCAGCAGCCAAGATCCCAGTAAGTTTGAAGCTTTCTTT
cdr3_aa: CASSQDPSKFEAFF